The 3 T cell receptor beta chains in this list originate from one sample, sequenced in a study of T-cell memory formation after mild COVID-19. Each CDR3 protein is one row after TCRdb ran MiXCR on the 5' RACE reads. Of about 340,000 distinct CDR3 sequences detected, around 15% appear once; the ten largest clones hold less than 25%. Sequencing was done on a sample of PBMCs or a T cell subset sorted from them (not recorded which). Receptors were obtained from a man aged 18 to 35 who had mild COVID-19 (a few samples of this study predate the infection). Cell type and time point are not known.

The rearrangement links TRBV5-6 to TRBJ2-7, with a weak D call TRBD2 (5 bases). Germline V gives CDR1 SGHDT, CDR2 YYEEEE. The CDR3 is 13 amino acids. Between the trimmed V and J ends, which lost 0 bases and 5 bases, there was a span of 9 bases. The CDR3 nucleotides are TGTGCCAGCAGCTTGGGATCGGGGAACGAGCAGTACTTC. Its protein product is CASSLGSGNEQYF.

The chain links TRBV28 to TRBJ1-4; a possible D gene is TRBD1 (5 bases). The CDR3 has 15 residues. Germline V lookup: CDR1 MDHEN, CDR2 SYDVKM. The V end was cut by 5 bases, the J end by 4 bases, with 14 bases between. CDR3 nucleotide sequence: TGTGCCAGCAGTGGCTCGGACAACTTTAATGAAAAACTGTTTTTT. Its protein is CASSGSDNFNEKLFF.

In this sample, this clonotype turned up a few times. The V and J genes are TRBV12-5 and TRBJ2-7; 8 positions agree with TRBD2. Germline-derived CDR1 and CDR2 are LGHNT and FRNRAP. V shed 0 bases and J 3 bases; nucleotides not matched to a gene: 7. CDR3 length: 16 residues. Here the CDR3 DNA reads TGTGCTAGTGGTTTGGTACTCGGGGGGGGGAGCTACGAGCAGTACTTC. Translation: CASGLVLGGGSYEQYF.